The 22 T cell receptor beta chains below all came from one sample that was sequenced in a study of human T cells and chemical hapten exposure. TCRdb analysed the RACE reads with MiXCR anew, one entry per CDR3 protein. The data show more than 150,000 distinct CDR3 sequences, more than 12% seen once. Time point specified: patch test 1, 2 weeks after DPC sensitization. Sample treatment: therapeutic diphenylcyclopropenone sensitization with weekly scalp DPC. This specimen consisted of whole blood, obtained in connection with sensitization to the hapten diphenylcyclopropenone (DPC). The origin of the receptors is a woman between 25 and 40 years old with alopecia areata. Some clones in this sample may be carry-over from other donors' samples.

The chain couples TRBV7-2 to TRBJ2-7, with 7 bases lining up with TRBD2. Germline lookup yields CDR1 SGHTA and CDR2 FQGNSA. The CDR3 contains 14 residues. Losses at the gene ends were 5 bases for V and 2 bases for J; bases not matched to a gene: 6. The CDR3 loop reads CASSTGTNPYEQYF. Written as DNA, the CDR3 is TGTGCCAGCAGCACCGGGACTAATCCCTACGAGCAGTACTTC.

The J gene is TRBJ2-3, the V gene TRBV29-1; D perhaps matches TRBD1 (5 bases). This CDR3 is 12 amino acids long. Germline V gene sequence: CDR1 SQVTM, CDR2 ANQGSEA. With 7 bases removed from V and 0 bases from J, the gap between germline ends came to 8 bases. CDR3 protein: CSGGRSTDTQYF. In DNA, the CDR3 is TGCAGCGGGGGCCGGAGCACAGATACGCAGTATTTT.

The chain links TRBV10-3 to TRBJ1-5; 9 nucleotides line up with TRBD1. CDR1 is ENHRY and CDR2 is SYGVKD in the germline V gene. Trimming removed 4 bases from V and 4 bases from J; junction bases left unmatched: 5. This CDR3 has 15 residues. The CDR3 spells CAISAGQGSNQPQHF. DNA for the CDR3: TGTGCCATCAGTGCGGGACAGGGATCAAATCAGCCCCAGCATTTT.

This clonotype turned up a few times. The genes are TRBV12-3 or TRBV12-4 and TRBJ2-5, with D possibly matching TRBD1 (6 bases). Trimming removed 5 bases at V and 14 bases at J, with 18 bases between. The CDR3 runs to 12 residues. Written as DNA, the CDR3 is TGTGCCAGCAGTCTCGGGACACGGGATTTATACTTC. Its protein product is CASSLGTRDLYF.

The chain has TRBV7-9 and TRBJ1-4; 7 bases are shared with TRBD1. Germline V lookup: CDR1 SEHNR, CDR2 FQNEAQ (reference sequence). V shed 5 bases and J 3 bases; nucleotides not matched to a gene: 6. This CDR3 comprises 15 residues. CDR3 region: CASSAWDSPNEKLFF. In DNA form, the CDR3 reads TGTGCCAGCAGCGCCTGGGACAGCCCTAATGAAAAACTGTTTTTT. The variable domain in full, with the rest retrieved from reference TRBV7-9 and TRBJ1-4, is DTGVSQNPRHKITKRGQNVTFRCDPISEHNRLYWYRQTLGQGPEFLTYFQNEAQLEKSRLLSDRFSAERPKGSFSTLEIQRTEQGDSAMYLCASSAWDSPNEKLFFGSGTQLSVL.

A word on this clonotype: No conserved phenylalanine or tryptophan ends this CDR3, so it is likely a read error. The V call is TRBV12-3 or TRBV12-4, the J call TRBJ2-7; 8 bases map to TRBD1. CDR3 length equals 15 residues. The V segment lost 4 bases and the J segment 4 bases; nucleotides outside the gene matches: 9. The CDR3 nucleotides read TGTGCCAGCAGTTCTTCCGGGACAGGTGATTACGAGCAGTACTGC. It codes for CASSSSGTGDYEQYC.

This clonotype has a count of ten or more. The rearrangement links TRBV12-3 or TRBV12-4 to TRBJ1-5, with TRBD1 identical over 8 bases. There are 14 residues in the CDR3. Trimming removed 1 base from V and 10 bases from J; junction bases left unmatched: 6. The CDR3 DNA reads TGTGCCAGCAGTTTAGGGGGACAGGAGGCACCCCAGCATTTT. It is translated as CASSLGGQEAPQHF.

This clonotype was counted ten times or more. V is TRBV19 and J is TRBJ2-3; TRBD2 aligns across 8 bases. The CDR3 sequence is 15 residues long. V shed 6 bases and J 3 bases; nucleotides not matched to a gene: 8. Germline CDR1 is LNHDA and CDR2 is SQIVND (reference sequence). CDR3: CASRGTSGRTDTQYF. CDR3 in DNA: TGTGCCAGTAGAGGGACCAGCGGGAGAACAGATACGCAGTATTTT.

This clonotype appeared a few times. An end of the junction does not agree with germline; a read error may underlie this. V is TRBV28 and J is TRBJ1-1; 9 bases map to TRBD1. The CDR3 is 14 residues long. CDR1 is MDHEN, CDR2 SYDVKM, per germline. The CDR3 region is CASSLGAGQGLVWF. The DNA of the CDR3 is TGTGCCAGCAGTTTAGGAGCGGGACAGGGCTTAGTCTGGTTT.

This clonotype has more than one count but fewer than ten. The chain employs TRBV30 and TRBJ2-5; no firm D call. CDR1 and CDR2 (germline): GTSNPN, SVGIG (reference sequence). The CDR3 consists of 12 residues. V lost 3 bases and J 1 base, leaving 6 bases between the germline ends. The CDR3: CAWRRRQETQYF. CDR3 bases: TGTGCCTGGAGAAGACGCCAAGAGACCCAGTACTTC.

The chain has TRBV6-5 and TRBJ1-6, with 8 bases identical to TRBD1. Germline V lookup: CDR1 MNHEY, CDR2 SVGAGI. Losses at the gene ends were 0 bases for V and 8 bases for J; bases not matched to a gene: 9. CDR3 length equals 17 residues. The CDR3 sequence is CASSYSIGTGNYSPLHF. In nucleotides, the CDR3 is TGTGCCAGCAGTTACTCGATCGGGACAGGAAATTATTCACCCCTCCACTTT.

The chain recombines TRBV7-2 with TRBJ1-1; D perhaps matches TRBD1 (6 bases). Trimming left V 1 base short and J 3 bases short, with 9 bases between. Germline values: CDR1 SGHTA, CDR2 FQGNSA. The CDR3 is 14 residues long. CDR3 residues: CASSLVQGYTEAFF. The CDR3 DNA reads as TGTGCCAGCAGCTTAGTCCAGGGGTACACTGAAGCTTTCTTT.

Only a few counts were recorded for this clonotype. The chain joins TRBV12-3 or TRBV12-4 to TRBJ1-2, with D uncertain. The CDR3 has 12 residues. V was trimmed by 3 bases and J by 5 bases, leaving 7 bases between them. The CDR3, as DNA: TGTGCCAGCAGTTTGGGCCCATATGGCTACACCTTC. The encoded protein is CASSLGPYGYTF.

This clonotype appeared many times. The rearrangement joins TRBV10-3 to TRBJ1-6; 9 positions agree with TRBD1. Germline V gene lookup returns CDR1 ENHRY and CDR2 SYGVKD. This CDR3 has 14 residues. Trimming cost V 6 bases and J 9 bases; bases outside gene matches: 6. CDR3 nucleotides: TGTGCCATCAGCCGGGACAGGGAAAGTTCACCCCTCCACTTT. Translation gives CAISRDRESSPLHF.

There are many counts of this clonotype. The V gene is TRBV7-3, the J gene TRBJ2-1; no clear D. CDR1 is SGHTA and CDR2 is FQGTGA in the germline V gene. The CDR3 spans 13 residues. Between the trimmed V and J ends, which lost 5 bases and 7 bases, there was a span of 12 bases. The DNA for the CDR3 is TGTGCCAGCAGCATCCTGGCCGGGAATGAGCAGTTCTTC. This gives the protein CASSILAGNEQFF.

The rearrangement links TRBV2 to TRBJ2-3, with 10 bases aligning to TRBD1. The J segment lost 1 base and the V segment lost 4 bases, leaving 5 bases of the junction unmatched. CDR3 length: 16 amino acids. Germline CDR1 is SNHLY and CDR2 is FYNNEI. CDR3 loop: CASSGFGTGGTDTQYF. CDR3 nucleotides: TGTGCCAGCAGTGGATTCGGGACAGGGGGCACAGATACGCAGTATTTT.

This sequence joins TRBV4-1 and TRBJ1-1; D is uncertain. CDR3 length equals 13 residues. V lost 1 base and J lost 4, with 7 bases in between. The germline gives CDR1 MGHRA, CDR2 YSYEKL. In nucleotides, the CDR3 is TGCGCCAGCAGCCAAGTTCCGGGCACTGAAGCTTTCTTT. Translated, it gives CASSQVPGTEAFF.

This clonotype was picked up many times. V is TRBV6-4 and J is TRBJ2-4; the match to TRBD1 covers 8 bases. Germline CDR1 is MRHNA and CDR2 is SNTAGT. This CDR3 is built from 12 residues. J was trimmed by 13 bases and V by 4 bases; bases with no gene match: 6. Here the CDR3 reads CASSVPRTGQYF. The CDR3 nucleotides read TGTGCCAGCAGTGTCCCAAGGACAGGGCAGTACTTC.

This chain joins TRBV19 and TRBJ1-5, with D uncertain. This CDR3 comprises 12 residues. Germline CDR1 LNHDA, CDR2 SQIVND (reference sequence). V was trimmed by 6 bases and J by 7 bases, leaving 10 bases between them. CDR3 nucleotides: TGTGCCAGTAGACCAGGAGGCCAGCCCCAGCATTTT. Translating gives CASRPGGQPQHF.

This sequence joins TRBV30 and TRBJ1-2; TRBD1 matches at 9 bases. This CDR3 contains 14 residues. Germline assignment: CDR1 GTSNPN and CDR2 SVGIG (reference sequence). The ends lost 2 bases at V and 7 bases at J; junction bases unmatched: 8. The chain's CDR3 is CAWSKTGGLSGYTF. CDR3 bases: TGTGCCTGGAGTAAAACAGGGGGCTTGTCTGGCTACACCTTC.

To note about this clonotype: One junction end does not reproduce the germline sequence, and a read error may be involved. V is TRBV5-1 and J is TRBJ2-3, with D tentatively TRBD1 (6 bases). Germline V lookup: CDR1 SGHRS, CDR2 YFSETQ. CDR3 length: 15 amino acids. The CDR3 nucleotides read TGCGCCAGCACCTTGACCGGGACATTGAAAGATACGCAGTATTTT. This sequence encodes CASTLTGTLKDTQYF.

This sequence joins TRBV14 and TRBJ2-3, with 8 nucleotides matching TRBD2. CDR1 is SGHDN, CDR2 FVKESK, per germline. V shed 2 bases, J shed 0 bases, and the junction held 7 bases outside the gene matches. CDR3 length equals 17 residues. The CDR3 region is CASSQPRLASSTDTQYF. CDR3 DNA sequence: TGTGCCAGCAGCCAACCCAGACTAGCGTCTAGCACAGATACGCAGTATTTT.